One sample yielded the 10 T cell receptor beta chains listed below, sequenced in a study of T-cell memory formation after mild COVID-19. MiXCR, applied by TCRdb to the 5' RACE reads, yields one record per CDR3 protein. The profile shows about 470,000 distinct CDR3 sequences, around 25% of them singletons. Sequences were obtained from PBMCs or a T cell subset sorted from them (not recorded which). These receptors originate from an adult woman who had mild COVID-19 (a few samples of this study predate the infection). Cell type and time point are not known.

This clonotype was recorded a few times. The chain joins TRBV5-6 to TRBJ2-7; perhaps TRBD2 as D (6 bases). CDR1 SGHDT and CDR2 YYEEEE come from the germline V gene. CDR3 size: 14 residues. V was shortened by 0 bases and J by 4 bases, with 11 bases between the two germline ends. This CDR3 reads CASSLGRGMYEQYF. The DNA of the CDR3 is TGTGCCAGCAGCTTGGGCCGCGGGATGTACGAGCAGTACTTC.

This chain links TRBV3-1 with TRBJ1-6; the match to TRBD1 covers 10 bases. The CDR3 is 15 residues long. The germline V gene has CDR1 LGHDT and CDR2 YNNKEL (reference sequence). The V gene end was trimmed by 3 bases and the J gene end by 12 bases; junction bases not matched to a gene: 8. The CDR3 sequence: CASSQRQGAGGPLHF. The CDR3, as DNA: TGTGCCAGCAGCCAGCGACAGGGGGCCGGGGGACCCCTCCACTTT.

This clonotype occurred a few times. V and J are TRBV7-2 and TRBJ2-1; 8 positions match TRBD2. Germline assignment: CDR1 SGHTA and CDR2 FQGNSA. With 1 base clipped from V and 3 bases from J, the junction kept 5 bases outside the gene matches. The CDR3 extends over 16 amino acids. The chain's CDR3 is CASSLGPAGVYNEQFF. CDR3 coding DNA: TGTGCCAGCAGCTTAGGTCCAGCGGGAGTCTACAATGAGCAGTTCTTC.

The rearrangement uses TRBV6-6 and TRBJ1-2; D remains ambiguous. This CDR3 is built from 11 residues. The V and J ends lost 8 bases and 3 bases respectively, with 7 bases between them. Per germline, CDR1 MNHNY and CDR2 SVGAGI (reference sequence). CDR3: CASGGYYGYTF. The CDR3 coding sequence is TGTGCCAGCGGAGGATACTATGGCTACACCTTC.

This chain's CDR3 is CASSFFADIPGYTF. The CDR3 DNA reads TGTGCCAGCAGTTTCTTCGCGGACATCCCTGGCTACACCTTC. V gene TRBV12-3 or TRBV12-4 combines with J gene TRBJ1-2; TRBD1 might be the D (5 bases). The CDR3 is 14 residues long. V was shortened by 3 bases and J by 7 bases, with 15 bases between the two germline ends.

The chain combines TRBV12-3 or TRBV12-4 with TRBJ2-1; D is undetermined. V was pared by 2 bases and J by 6 bases, with 11 bases between. The CDR3 sequence is 14 residues long. In DNA, the CDR3 is TGTGCCAGCAGTTTAAGAGTGTCAAGCAATGAGCAGTTCTTC. Its protein product is CASSLRVSSNEQFF.

The chain carries TRBV7-9 and TRBJ2-5; a possible D gene is TRBD2 (6 bases). In germline, CDR1 is SEHNR, CDR2 FQNEAQ (reference sequence). V dropped 10 bases and J dropped 2 bases, with 14 bases sitting between them. The CDR3 covers 13 residues. DNA for the CDR3: TGTGCCACTCAGCGGGCCGTACAAGAGACCCAGTACTTC. It translates to CATQRAVQETQYF.

Many counts were recorded for this clonotype. V and J are TRBV12-3 or TRBV12-4 and TRBJ2-3; D may be TRBD1 or TRBD2 (6 bases each). V was cut by 0 bases and J by 4 bases, with 17 bases left in between. The CDR3 runs to 17 residues. CDR3 residues: CASSLAWGAFFADTQYF. The CDR3 nucleotides read TGTGCCAGCAGTTTAGCGTGGGGGGCCTTTTTTGCAGATACGCAGTATTTT.

This clonotype was recorded a few times. The chain couples TRBV5-5 to TRBJ1-1; no clear D gene. From germline, CDR1 is SGHKS and CDR2 YYEKEE (reference sequence). V was clipped by 0 bases and J by 5 bases, with 5 bases between them. The CDR3 contains 12 residues. In nucleotides, the CDR3 is TGTGCCAGCAGCTTGGTGGAGACTGAAGCTTTCTTT. Translation gives CASSLVETEAFF.

The J gene is TRBJ2-4, the V gene TRBV6-5, with D possibly being TRBD1 (6 bases). Trimming removed 6 bases from V and 0 bases from J, with 9 bases in between. The CDR3 totals 14 residues. Per germline, CDR1 MNHEY and CDR2 SVGAGI. CDR3 DNA sequence: TGTGCCAGCAGGGACAGCCAAGCCAAAAACATTCAGTACTTC. Its protein is CASRDSQAKNIQYF.